What follows are 4 T cell receptor beta chains derived from one specimen sequenced in a study of T cell responses to AZD1222 COVID-19 vaccine. Here immunoSEQ multiplex PCR was the method, and the copy in TCRdb shows in-frame clones only, minus some. The table includes more than 95,000 clones, roughly 87% detected once. The sequenced sample was peripheral blood, obtained on day 0 of AZD1222 vaccination. Receptors were obtained from an adult in good health.

The CDR3 nucleotides are TGTGCCAGCAGCTCCTCGGCAGATACGCAGTATTTT. Its translation is CASSSSADTQYF. The chain employs TRBV9 and TRBJ2-3; D call uncertain. With 4 bases removed from V and 4 bases from J, the gap between germline ends came to 7 bases. CDR3 size: 12 residues. Germline V gene lookup returns CDR1 SGDLS and CDR2 YYNGEE. The full variable domain, in which reference TRBV9 and TRBJ2-3 provide the parts outside the CDR3, is DSGVTQTPKHLITATGQRVTLRCSPRSGDLSVYWYQQSLDQGLQFLIQYYNGEERAKGNILERFSAQQFPDLHSELNLSSLELGDSALYFCASSSSADTQYFGPGTRLTVL.

This chain links TRBV5-6 with TRBJ1-6; D is unclear. The CDR3 is made up of 12 amino acids. Germline CDR1 SGHDT, CDR2 YYEEEE. V was cut by 4 bases and J by 10 bases, with 9 bases left in between. The CDR3 sequence: CASSPGASPLHF. The CDR3 bases are TGTGCCAGCAGCCCGGGTGCGTCACCCCTCCACTTT.

The chain recombines TRBV12-5 with TRBJ2-7; D remains unclear. The V gene lost 2 bases and the J gene lost 4 bases, with 15 bases spanning the gap. Germline V gene sequence: CDR1 LGHNT, CDR2 FRNRAP. The CDR3 length is 15 residues. Here the CDR3 DNA reads TGTGCTAGTGGTTTGTCCATATCGGACGGATACGAGCAGTACTTC. Its protein product is CASGLSISDGYEQYF.

The chain uses TRBV2 and TRBJ2-3, with D tentatively TRBD1 (5 bases). The germline V gene has CDR1 SNHLY and CDR2 FYNNEI. This CDR3 contains 14 residues. The ends were cut back, 6 bases at V and 6 bases at J, with 16 bases in the middle. CDR3 in DNA: TGTGCCAGCAGAATCCTAAAGGGGCCGGATACGCAGTATTTT. Amino acid sequence: CASRILKGPDTQYF.